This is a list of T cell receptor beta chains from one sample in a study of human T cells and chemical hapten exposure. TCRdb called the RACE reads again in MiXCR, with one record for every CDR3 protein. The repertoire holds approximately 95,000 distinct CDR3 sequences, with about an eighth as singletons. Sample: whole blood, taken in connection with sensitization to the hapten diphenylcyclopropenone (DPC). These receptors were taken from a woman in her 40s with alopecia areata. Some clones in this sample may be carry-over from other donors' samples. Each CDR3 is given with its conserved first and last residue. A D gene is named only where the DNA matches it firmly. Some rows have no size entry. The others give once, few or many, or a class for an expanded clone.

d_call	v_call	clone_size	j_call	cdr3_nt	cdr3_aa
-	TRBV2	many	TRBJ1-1	TGTGCCAGCAGTGAAGCGCGGGGGGGTGTTACTTTCTTT	CASSEARGGVTFF
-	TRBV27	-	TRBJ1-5	TGTGCCAGCAGACCTACAGGGAGTCAGCCCCAGCATTTT	CASRPTGSQPQHF
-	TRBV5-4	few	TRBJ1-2	TGTGCCAGCAGCCCTAGGGACCAAGGGAGCTATGGCTACACCTTC	CASSPRDQGSYGYTF
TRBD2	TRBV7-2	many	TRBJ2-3	TGTGCCAGCACCCTTAGCGGGGGGGGCACAGATACGCAGTATTTT	CASTLSGGGTDTQYF
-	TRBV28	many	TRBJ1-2	TGTGCCAGCAGCACCCCGGGAACCTATGGCTACACCTTC	CASSTPGTYGYTF
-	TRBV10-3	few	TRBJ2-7	TGTGCCATCAGTGATACCGGGATCTACGAGCAGTACTTC	CAISDTGIYEQYF
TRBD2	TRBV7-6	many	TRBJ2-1	TGTGCCAGCAGCGGGGCGGCGGGAGATCCCTACAATGAGCAGTTCTTC	CASSGAAGDPYNEQFF
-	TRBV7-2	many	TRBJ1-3	TGTGCCAGCAGCCCCCCCAACTCTGGAAACACCATATATTTT	CASSPPNSGNTIYF
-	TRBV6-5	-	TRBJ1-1	TGTGCCAGCAGTGCGGGGGGCGCGAGATTCACTGAAGCTTTCTTT	CASSAGGARFTEAFF
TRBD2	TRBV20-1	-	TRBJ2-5	TGCAGTCTAGTCCGGGGGGGCAGTGAGACCCAGTACTTC	CSLVRGGSETQYF
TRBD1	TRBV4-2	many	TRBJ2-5	TGTGCCAGCAGCCAAGATGGACAGGATAAGGAGACCCAGTACTTC	CASSQDGQDKETQYF
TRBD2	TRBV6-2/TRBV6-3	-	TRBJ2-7	TGTGCCAGCAGAAGCGGGGGCCCCAGGAGCTCCTACGAGCAGTACTTC	CASRSGGPRSSYEQYF
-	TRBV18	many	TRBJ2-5	TGTGCCAGCTCACCAAGGTTGAAAGAGACCCAGTACTTC	CASSPRLKETQYF
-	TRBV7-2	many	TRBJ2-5	TGTGCCAGCAGCTTGGGTAGGGCTTCGGAGACCCAGTACTTC	CASSLGRASETQYF
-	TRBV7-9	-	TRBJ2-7	TGTGCCAGCAGCTTGGACACCCACGAGCAGTACTTC	CASSLDTHEQYF
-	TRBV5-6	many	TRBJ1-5	TGTGCCAGCAGCTGGGGGCGCGACAGCGGCAATCAGCCCCAGCATTTT	CASSWGRDSGNQPQHF
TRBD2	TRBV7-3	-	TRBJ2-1	TGTGCCAGCAGCTCGGGACTAGCGGGTGTTCAGTTCTTC	CASSSGLAGVQFF
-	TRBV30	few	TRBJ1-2	TGTGCCTGGAGTCCTCCAGGTACTGGGGGATATGGCTACACCTTC	CAWSPPGTGGYGYTF
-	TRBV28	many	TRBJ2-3	TGTGCCAGCAGTTTGACTACAGATACGCAGTATTTT	CASSLTTDTQYF
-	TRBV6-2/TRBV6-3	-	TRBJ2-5	TGTGCCAGCGGGGAAATCCCCCAAGAGACCCAGTACTTC	CASGEIPQETQYF
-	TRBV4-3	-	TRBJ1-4	TGCGCCAGCAGCCAAGATGGCTCACCTGCGGAGGAAAAACTGTTTTTT	CASSQDGSPAEEKLFF
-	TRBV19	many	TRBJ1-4	TGTGCCAGCTCTAGATCCGCATGGGACGCAACTAATGAAAAACTGTTTTTT	CASSRSAWDATNEKLFF
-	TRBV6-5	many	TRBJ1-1	TGTGCCAGCAGTTACCAAGACGACGGGAACACTGAAGCTTTCTTT	CASSYQDDGNTEAFF
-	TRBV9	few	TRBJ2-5	TGTGCCAGCAGCGTCTTCGGGACCCGCCAAGAGACCCAGTACTTC	CASSVFGTRQETQYF
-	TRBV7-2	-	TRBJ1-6	TGTGCCAGCAGCTTAGTATTGTCAGGGGAGTCACCCCTCCACTTT	CASSLVLSGESPLHF
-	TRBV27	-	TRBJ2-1	TGTGCCAGCAAACGTACAGGGAACTCCTACAATGAGCAGTTCTTC	CASKRTGNSYNEQFF
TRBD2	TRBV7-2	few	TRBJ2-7	TGTGCCAGCAGCTTTATAGCGGGAATGGCCCCCAACGAGCAGTACTTC	CASSFIAGMAPNEQYF
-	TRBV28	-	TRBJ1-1	TGTGCCACCCAGTCCGGACAGATTGAAGCTTTCTTT	CATQSGQIEAFF
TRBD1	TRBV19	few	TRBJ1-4	TGTGCCAGTAGTACCACCGGGACAGGGATCGATAAAAAACTGTTTTTT	CASSTTGTGIDKKLFF
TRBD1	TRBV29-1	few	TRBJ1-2	TGCAGCGTTGAAGGTGCCAGGGGGAACTATGGCTACACCTTC	CSVEGARGNYGYTF
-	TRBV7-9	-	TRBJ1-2	TGTGCCAGCAGCTTAGGAGATGGCTACACCTTC	CASSLGDGYTF
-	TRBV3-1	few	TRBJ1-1	TGCCTTAGGGGGTTGAACACTGAAGCTTTCTTT	CLRGLNTEAFF
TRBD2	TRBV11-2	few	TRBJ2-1	TGTGCCAGCAGCTTAGTGGGACTAGCAGCCGATGAGCAGTTCTTC	CASSLVGLAADEQFF
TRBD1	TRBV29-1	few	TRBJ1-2	TGCAGCGTTGAACCGTCCCGGGACAGGTTTGGTGGCTACACCTTC	CSVEPSRDRFGGYTF
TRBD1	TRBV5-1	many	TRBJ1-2	TGCGCCAGCAGCGCATGGACAGGGGGTACTAACTATGGCTACACCTTC	CASSAWTGGTNYGYTF
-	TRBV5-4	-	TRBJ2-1	TGTGCCAGCACCCCACTTGGGCAAGAGCAGTTCTTC	CASTPLGQEQFF
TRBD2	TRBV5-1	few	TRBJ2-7	TGCGCCAGCAGCTTCGGTGGGAGCGGGAGGAAGAACGAGCAGTACTTC	CASSFGGSGRKNEQYF
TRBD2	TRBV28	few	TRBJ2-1	TGTGCCAGCACCCCCGGAGCGGGGGACTACAATGAGCAGTTCTTC	CASTPGAGDYNEQFF
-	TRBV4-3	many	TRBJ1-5	TGCGCCAGCAGCCAAGGCAGGGGTCAGCCCCAGCATTTT	CASSQGRGQPQHF
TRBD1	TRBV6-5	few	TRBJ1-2	TGTGCCAGCAGTCCGGCGGGGGGACAGTCCCTTAGGGGCTACACCTTC	CASSPAGGQSLRGYTF